Listed here are 2 T cell receptor beta chains from one sample, sequenced in a study of chemoradiotherapy in HPV16-positive cancers. Some clones are missing from TCRdb's copy, which holds only in-frame ones; the method was immunoSEQ multiplex PCR. There are under 5,000 clones in the sample; around nine tenths occur only once, and 8.4% lies in the top ten. The source was tumor tissue, collected from a patient who underwent chemoradiotherapy. These receptors all stem from a human donor with HPV-associated anogenital cancer.

The J gene is TRBJ1-2, the V gene TRBV6-1; D unresolved. V was clipped by 6 bases and J by 5 bases, with 16 bases between them. Per the germline V gene, CDR1 is MNHNS and CDR2 is SASEGT. The length of the CDR3 is 14 residues. This CDR3 is CASSPRAGAYGYTF. The CDR3 DNA is TGTGCCAGCAGCCCCCGGGCAGGCGCTTATGGCTACACCTTC.

The table lists this clone with a few counts. The rearrangement links TRBV9 to TRBJ2-7, with TRBD2 identical over 10 bases. There are 15 residues in the CDR3. The junction had 5 bases not matched to a gene; V was cut back by 3 bases and J by 2 bases. Germline V gene sequence: CDR1 SGDLS, CDR2 YYNGEE. CDR3 sequence (DNA): TGTGCCAGCAGCGCACTAGCGGGGTATCCCTACGAGCAGTACTTC. This translates into CASSALAGYPYEQYF.